This TCR beta chain originates from a study of T-cell memory formation after mild COVID-19. The wider study: The TCR clusters were mostly specific to one donor.

Study-level results: Detection of some responders pre-infection suggested pre-existing cross-reactive memory T cells participated.

Germline CDR1 reads KGHSH; CDR2 reads LQKENI. The length of the CDR3 is 12 residues. The V and J ends lost 3 bases and 7 bases respectively, with 10 bases between them. From the 5' RACE reads, TCRdb called clonotypes with MiXCR, one entry per CDR3 protein. The profile shows 300,000 to 400,000 distinct CDR3 sequences, more than 15% of them singletons. A note on this clonotype: Its cognate antigen is unknown.

V gene TRBV18 combines with J gene TRBJ2-7; no definite D call. The sequenced sample consisted of PBMCs or a T cell subset sorted from them (not recorded which). The source of this sequence is a young man who had mild COVID-19 (a few samples of this study predate the infection). Cell type and time point are not known. CDR3 nucleotide sequence: TGTGCCAGCTCACCCGGCCGCGAGGAGCAGTACTTC. Translation: CASSPGREEQYF. Looking up the rest from reference TRBV18 and TRBJ2-7 gives the full variable domain: NAGVMQNPRHLVRRRGQEARLRCSPMKGHSHVYWYRQLPEEGLKFMVYLQKENIIDESGMPKERFSAEFPKEGPSILRIQQVVRGDSAAYFCASSPGREEQYFGPGTRLTVT.